Given below is one T cell receptor beta chain in context. Its specificity is unknown. The data were taken from a study of neoadjuvant nivolumab and ipilimumab in lung cancer. Study details: Nivolumab 3 mg/kg was given days 1, 15 and 29, plus ipilimumab 1 mg/kg day 1 in combination.

Losses at the gene ends were 3 bases for V and 7 bases for J; bases not matched to a gene: 7. Germline V gives CDR1 LNHDA, CDR2 SQIVND (reference sequence). The CDR3 loop spans 15 amino acids. The method was immunoSEQ multiplex PCR; TCRdb's version includes in-frame clones alone and lacks a portion of them. The sample records roughly 1,800 clones, roughly 87% being singletons. The study's findings and limits: Compared with tumor-adjacent uninvolved lung, resected tumors showed greater richness and clonality. Blood richness before therapy tracked richness in tumors resected after neoadjuvant therapy.

The receptor's source is an adult with non-small cell lung cancer. The sequences come from adjacent normal lung tissue, collected after neoadjuvant nivolumab, alone or with ipilimumab, at or shortly before surgery. The V and J genes are TRBV19 and TRBJ1-4; TRBD1 agrees at 8 bases. CDR3 DNA sequence: TGTGCCAGTAGTATTTCTTCCAGGGGGCGTGAAAAACTGTTTTTT. Amino acids: CASSISSRGREKLFF.